Below, 24 T cell receptor beta chains from the same sample are listed, as sequenced in a study of glioma-infiltrating T cells after dendritic cell vaccination. TCRdb's table, derived via immunoSEQ multiplex PCR, lists solely in-frame clones and lacks some. The sample yields about 82,000 clones, roughly 89% seen once. The specimen was blood, collected before dendritic cell vaccination. The receptor set was obtained from a human donor with glioblastoma.

This clone has a single count. The genes are TRBV15 and TRBJ1-2; 9 bases align to TRBD1. Looked up from germline, CDR1 is LNHNV and CDR2 is YYDKDF (reference sequence). CDR3 length: 15 amino acids. V was pared by 1 base and J by 8 bases, with 8 bases of the junction left unmatched. The CDR3 reads CATSRVPDRGEGYTF. CDR3 bases: TGTGCCACCAGCAGAGTTCCGGACAGGGGAGAGGGCTACACCTTC.

The V and J genes are TRBV28 and TRBJ2-7; D is unresolved. Trimming removed 5 bases at V and 4 bases at J, with 15 bases between. The CDR3 contains 14 residues. The germline V gene has CDR1 MDHEN and CDR2 SYDVKM. The CDR3 region is CASSPFLYAYEQYF. The DNA of the CDR3 is TGTGCCAGCAGTCCGTTTTTGTATGCGTACGAGCAGTACTTC.

Details on this clone: At the DNA level, this CDR3 is encoded by other sequences in the same sample as well. This chain joins TRBV18 and TRBJ2-3; D gene ambiguous. Germline CDR1 reads KGHSH; CDR2 reads LQKENI. V lost 3 bases to trimming and J lost 0 bases, with 4 bases between them. This CDR3 is 13 amino acids long. The CDR3 region is CASSPPSTDTQYF. The CDR3 DNA sequence: TGTGCCAGCTCACCCCCGAGCACAGATACGCAGTATTTT.

This rearrangement joins TRBV10-3 to TRBJ2-1; D may be TRBD2 (6 bases). The CDR3 spans 14 residues. V lost 1 base to trimming and J lost 8 bases, with 12 bases between them. Germline V gene sequence: CDR1 ENHRY, CDR2 SYGVKD. CDR3: CAISELSRGDEQFF. CDR3 DNA sequence: TGTGCCATCAGTGAGTTAAGCCGCGGGGATGAGCAGTTCTTC.

This clone rates as medium-sized. This CDR3 is CASSLEIGGQTEAFF. In DNA form, the CDR3 reads TGCGCCAGCAGCTTGGAGATCGGGGGGCAGACTGAAGCTTTCTTT. V and J are TRBV5-1 and TRBJ1-1; maybe TRBD1 (6 bases). This CDR3 is 15 amino acids long. Germline V gene sequence: CDR1 SGHRS, CDR2 YFSETQ. V was cut by 0 bases and J by 5 bases, with 14 bases left in between. The full variable domain, completed using reference TRBV5-1 and TRBJ1-1, is KAGVTQTPRYLIKTRGQQVTLSCSPISGHRSVSWYQQTPGQGLQFLFEYFSETQRNKGNFPGRFSGRQFSNSRSEMNVSTLELGDSALYLCASSLEIGGQTEAFFGQGTRLTVV.

The rearrangement joins TRBV7-8 to TRBJ2-7; 10 bases fit TRBD2. V shed 5 bases, J shed 2 bases, and the junction held 15 bases outside the gene matches. Germline assignment: CDR1 SGHVS and CDR2 FQNEAQ. The length of the CDR3 is 18 residues. CDR3 coding DNA: TGTGCCAGCAGCCCCGGAGGGCTAGCGGGAGATAGGCCCTACGAGCAGTACTTC. Its translation: CASSPGGLAGDRPYEQYF.

The V and J genes are TRBV2 and TRBJ2-7, with D perhaps TRBD1 (6 bases). This CDR3 spans 12 amino acids. Trimming cost V 7 bases and J 6 bases, with 13 bases left between them. From germline, CDR1 is SNHLY and CDR2 FYNNEI. The DNA for the CDR3 is TGTGCCAGCACTCTGCTAGGGGGCGAGCAGTACTTC. It encodes CASTLLGGEQYF.

The rearrangement uses TRBV5-1 and TRBJ1-1; weak D call: TRBD1 (6 bases). There are 15 residues in the CDR3. Trimming took 4 bases from V and 0 from J, leaving 13 bases between them. The V gene's germline CDR1 is SGHRS and CDR2 YFSETQ. This CDR3 is CASSQDSTMNTEAFF. The CDR3 nucleotides read TGCGCCAGCAGCCAGGACAGTACTATGAACACTGAAGCTTTCTTT.

This rearrangement joins TRBV19 to TRBJ2-7; 8 bases match TRBD2. This CDR3 is built from 13 residues. V gave up 6 bases and J gave up 2 bases; unmatched junction bases: 3. CDR1 is LNHDA and CDR2 is SQIVND in the germline V gene (reference sequence). CDR3 coding DNA: TGTGCCAGTAGGGTAGCGGGGACCTACGAGCAGTACTTC. Protein sequence: CASRVAGTYEQYF.

CDR3 bases: TGTGCCAGCAGCTTGACAGGGGCCACAGATACGCAGTATTTT. Translating gives CASSLTGATDTQYF. The genes are TRBV5-4 and TRBJ2-3, with 7 nucleotides matching TRBD1. The CDR3 runs to 14 residues. Trimming at V came to 1 base and at J to 2 bases, leaving 1 base not matched to a gene. Germline V gene sequence: CDR1 SGHNT, CDR2 YYREEE (reference sequence).

The rearrangement links TRBV5-1 to TRBJ2-1, with D unresolved. Germline V gives CDR1 SGHRS, CDR2 YFSETQ. Trimming pared 4 bases from V and 3 bases from J, leaving 8 bases between. The CDR3 extends over 13 amino acids. The CDR3 nucleotides read TGCGCCAGCAGCCAAGCAAACTACAATGAGCAGTTCTTC. It is translated as CASSQANYNEQFF. Supplemented by reference TRBV5-1 and TRBJ2-1, the full variable domain reads KAGVTQTPRYLIKTRGQQVTLSCSPISGHRSVSWYQQTPGQGLQFLFEYFSETQRNKGNFPGRFSGRQFSNSRSEMNVSTLELGDSALYLCASSQANYNEQFFGPGTRLTVL.

The rearrangement joins TRBV21-1 to TRBJ1-1; the D call in the table, TRBD1, was not verified against the DNA. TRBV21-1 is a pseudogene segment. The CDR3 loop spans 14 amino acids. The CDR3 region has the DNA TGTGCCAGCAGCTCCAGGAAACTTTGGGCCGAAGCTTTCTTT. Amino acid sequence: CASSSRKLWAEAFF.

This clone was picked up one time. The chain couples TRBV5-1 to TRBJ2-3, with a weak D call TRBD2 (6 bases). Trimming shortened V by 2 bases and J by 4 bases, and 8 bases separated the two germline ends. Germline values: CDR1 SGHRS, CDR2 YFSETQ. This CDR3 has 13 amino acids. The CDR3 DNA reads as TGCGCCAGCAGCTTTAGCGGTCCAGATACGCAGTATTTT. Translating it yields CASSFSGPDTQYF.

This chain uses TRBV30 with TRBJ1-5; TRBD1 might be the D (5 bases). This CDR3 region has 14 residues. Trimming pared 4 bases from V and 3 bases from J, leaving 13 bases between. Looked up from germline, CDR1 is GTSNPN and CDR2 is SVGIG (reference sequence). CDR3 DNA: TGTGCCTGGAAGGGCAGGGAGGACAATCAGCCCCAGCATTTT. This sequence encodes CAWKGREDNQPQHF.

This rearrangement joins TRBV5-1 to TRBJ2-1; the match to TRBD2 covers 16 bases. J lost 8 bases, V lost 4 bases, and 6 bases had no gene match. Germline-derived CDR1 and CDR2 are SGHRS and YFSETQ. This CDR3 has 16 residues. The CDR3 coding sequence is TGCGCCAGCAGCGGGACTAGCGGGGGGGGCCCTCATGAGCAGTTCTTC. Its translation is CASSGTSGGGPHEQFF.

This clone was detected only once. The rearrangement uses TRBV29-1 and TRBJ2-7; 8 bases match TRBD1. The CDR3 contains 15 residues. Trimming cost V 4 bases and J 3 bases; bases outside gene matches: 11. The germline CDR1 and CDR2 sequences are SQVTM and ANQGSEA. The CDR3 DNA reads as TGCAGCGTTGTTGGTCCAGGGGGCGACCTCTACGAGCAGTACTTC. It codes for CSVVGPGGDLYEQYF.

CDR3 nucleotide sequence: TGTGCCAGCAGCGTAGGGGGGACAACGTATGGCTACACCTTC. Translating gives CASSVGGTTYGYTF. The chain carries TRBV9 and TRBJ1-2; D possibly corresponds to TRBD1 (6 bases). With 0 bases removed from V and 5 bases from J, the gap between germline ends came to 11 bases. This CDR3 contains 14 residues. The germline gives CDR1 SGDLS, CDR2 YYNGEE.

The chain carries TRBV30 and TRBJ2-7, with 8 bases matching TRBD1. CDR3 length: 15 amino acids. Germline values: CDR1 GTSNPN, CDR2 SVGIG (reference sequence). CDR3 loop: CACEFQGANPYEQYF. CDR3 nucleotide sequence: TGTGCTTGTGAATTTCAGGGGGCGAACCCCTACGAGCAGTACTTC. The complete variable domain, with remaining parts taken from reference TRBV30 and TRBJ2-7, reads SQTIHQWPATLVQPVGSPLSLECTVEGTSNPNLYWYRQAAGRGLQLLFYSVGIGQISSEVPQNLSASRPQDRQFILSSKKLLLSDSGFYLCACEFQGANPYEQYFGPGTRLTVT.

This chain links TRBV29-1 with TRBJ2-7; D is possibly TRBD1 (6 bases). The CDR3 covers 14 residues. Germline-derived CDR1 and CDR2 are SQVTM and ANQGSEA. V was pared by 7 bases and J by 2 bases, with 18 bases between. Written as DNA, the CDR3 is TGCAGCGCCAACACAGGGCCCCCCGCCTACGAGCAGTACTTC. The encoded protein is CSANTGPPAYEQYF.

V is TRBV18 and J is TRBJ2-3; 11 positions agree with TRBD2. Germline CDR1 KGHSH, CDR2 LQKENI. This CDR3 spans 15 amino acids. Trimming at V came to 2 bases and at J to 3 bases, leaving 1 base not matched to a gene. The CDR3 region has the DNA TGTGCCAGCTCACCAAGGACTAGCGGGACAGATACGCAGTATTTT. It is translated as CASSPRTSGTDTQYF.

This chain uses TRBV6-6 with TRBJ2-3; 12 bases agree with TRBD1. In germline, CDR1 is MNHNY, CDR2 SVGAGI (reference sequence). This CDR3 is 16 amino acids long. V shed 2 bases, J shed 3 bases, and the junction held 3 bases outside the gene matches. CDR3 amino acids: CASSYRDRGQTDTQYF. CDR3 sequence (DNA): TGTGCCAGCAGTTACCGGGACAGGGGGCAAACAGATACGCAGTATTTT.

The V and J genes are TRBV5-1 and TRBJ2-1; 14 bases are a match to TRBD2. The CDR3 has 17 amino acids. V dropped 4 bases and J dropped 1; count of bases not matched to a gene: 4. Germline CDR1 SGHRS, CDR2 YFSETQ. The CDR3 loop is CASSLGTSGGSYNEQFF. In DNA, the CDR3 is TGCGCCAGCAGCCTCGGGACTAGCGGGGGATCCTACAATGAGCAGTTCTTC. The variable domain in full, completed from reference TRBV5-1 and TRBJ2-1, reads KAGVTQTPRYLIKTRGQQVTLSCSPISGHRSVSWYQQTPGQGLQFLFEYFSETQRNKGNFPGRFSGRQFSNSRSEMNVSTLELGDSALYLCASSLGTSGGSYNEQFFGPGTRLTVL.

V usage is TRBV5-6 and J usage is TRBJ1-1; TRBD1 matches at 7 bases. Unmatched junction bases numbered 3, after V lost 0 bases and J lost 4 bases. The CDR3 extends over 14 amino acids. The germline V gene encodes CDR1 SGHDT and CDR2 YYEEEE. Here the CDR3 reads CASSLGAGGTEAFF. DNA for the CDR3: TGTGCCAGCAGCTTGGGGGCAGGGGGCACTGAAGCTTTCTTT.

The V call is TRBV11-3, the J call TRBJ2-2; maybe TRBD2 (7 bases). The CDR3 has 15 residues. Germline lookup yields CDR1 SGHNT and CDR2 YENEEA. V lost 4 bases, J lost 3 bases, and 12 bases lay in between. In DNA form, the CDR3 reads TGTGCCAGCAGCTCTCGAGGGGGGGACACCGGGGAGCTGTTTTTT. Its translation: CASSSRGGDTGELFF.